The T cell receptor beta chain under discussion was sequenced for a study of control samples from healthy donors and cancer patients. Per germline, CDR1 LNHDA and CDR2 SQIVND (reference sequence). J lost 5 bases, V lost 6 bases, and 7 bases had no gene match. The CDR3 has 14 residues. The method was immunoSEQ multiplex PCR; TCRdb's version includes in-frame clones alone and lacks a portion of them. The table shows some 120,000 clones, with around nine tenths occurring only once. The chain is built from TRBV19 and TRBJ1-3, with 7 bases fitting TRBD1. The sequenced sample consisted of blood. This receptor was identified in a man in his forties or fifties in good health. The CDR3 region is CASRNGDSRNTIYF. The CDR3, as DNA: TGTGCCAGTAGGAATGGGGACAGCAGAAACACCATATATTTT.